A single sample is the source of the 30 T cell receptor beta chains below, sequenced in a study of human T cells and chemical hapten exposure. Time point noted: patch test 1, 2 weeks after DPC sensitization. Treatment denoted: therapeutic diphenylcyclopropenone sensitization with weekly scalp DPC. TCRdb redid the calling of the RACE reads with MiXCR, one entry per CDR3 protein. This sample has tens of thousands of distinct CDR3 sequences, with over 9.5% found just once. The sequencing used whole blood, collected in connection with sensitization to the hapten diphenylcyclopropenone (DPC). The receptors come from a man aged 40-55 years with alopecia areata. Some clones in this sample may be carry-over from other donors' samples.

The chain joins TRBV3-2 to TRBJ2-7; TRBD1 is the table's D call and was not checked against the DNA. TRBV3-2 is designated a pseudogene. The CDR3 loop spans 17 amino acids. The CDR3 nucleotides read TGTGCCAGCAGTAACAATCGACAGACCACGCTCATCTACGAGCAGTACGTC. This sequence encodes CASSNNRQTTLIYEQYV.

The chain recombines TRBV7-2 with TRBJ1-5; D unresolved. CDR1 SGHTA and CDR2 FQGNSA come from the germline V gene. V lost 2 bases and J lost 1, with 9 bases in between. The CDR3 loop spans 15 amino acids. The DNA for the CDR3 is TGTGCCAGCAGCTTAAAGGCAACGAGCAATCAGCCCCAGCATTTT. Translating it yields CASSLKATSNQPQHF.

The V gene is TRBV7-9, the J gene TRBJ2-3; D unresolved. V was cut by 1 base and J by 8 bases, with 13 bases left in between. Germline CDR1 is SEHNR and CDR2 is FQNEAQ (reference sequence). This CDR3 has 14 amino acids. The DNA of the CDR3 is TGTGCCAGCAGCTTAGAAGGTAGATCGGGTACGCAGTATTTT. This sequence encodes CASSLEGRSGTQYF. The variable domain in full, with the rest retrieved from reference TRBV7-9 and TRBJ2-3, is DTGVSQNPRHKITKRGQNVTFRCDPISEHNRLYWYRQTLGQGPEFLTYFQNEAQLEKSRLLSDRFSAERPKGSFSTLEIQRTEQGDSAMYLCASSLEGRSGTQYFGPGTRLTVL.

This clonotype occurred a few times. V usage is TRBV20-1 and J usage is TRBJ2-3; D is uncertain. Per germline, CDR1 DFQATT and CDR2 SNEGSKA (reference sequence). V dropped 1 base and J dropped 9 bases, with 11 bases sitting between them. The CDR3 is made up of 12 amino acids. The CDR3 here is CSARVLSKTQYF. CDR3 nucleotide sequence: TGCAGTGCTAGAGTTCTTTCAAAGACGCAGTATTTT.

This sequence joins TRBV7-9 and TRBJ2-1; 8 bases fit TRBD2. V shed 5 bases, J shed 7 bases, and the junction held 13 bases outside the gene matches. The germline CDR1 and CDR2 sequences are SEHNR and FQNEAQ (reference sequence). The CDR3 is 16 residues long. CDR3 amino acids: CASSPVGAGEKNEQFF. The CDR3 DNA follows: TGTGCCAGCAGCCCAGTTGGAGCGGGAGAAAAGAATGAGCAGTTCTTC.

This clonotype occurred a few times. The V and J genes are TRBV10-3 and TRBJ2-4; TRBD1 is a possible D gene (6 bases). The CDR3 runs 15 residues. Germline assignment: CDR1 ENHRY and CDR2 SYGVKD. Trimming stripped 0 bases from V and 5 bases from J, with 11 bases between. The CDR3 DNA reads as TGTGCCATCAGTGAGTCAGGCAGGGGCGAAAACATTCAGTACTTC. Translated, it gives CAISESGRGENIQYF.

There are many counts of this clonotype. The chain carries TRBV18 and TRBJ1-1; a weak D match, TRBD1 (5 bases). The CDR3 covers 17 residues. V lost 3 bases and J lost 5, with 22 bases in between. CDR1 is KGHSH and CDR2 is LQKENI in the germline V gene. CDR3 residues: CASSPLFGTGTKTEAFF. CDR3 coding DNA: TGTGCCAGCTCACCGCTTTTTGGGACGGGGACGAAAACTGAAGCTTTCTTT.

The table lists this clonotype with a count of one. This chain connects TRBV18 to TRBJ2-3; 9 nucleotides agree with TRBD1. The V gene end was trimmed by 1 base and the J gene end by 0 bases; junction bases not matched to a gene: 2. Germline CDR1 and CDR2: KGHSH and LQKENI. The CDR3 spans 16 residues. CDR3 region: CASSPQGTGSTDTQYF. The CDR3 DNA sequence: TGTGCCAGCTCACCACAGGGGACAGGGAGCACAGATACGCAGTATTTT. The complete variable domain, with remaining parts taken from reference TRBV18 and TRBJ2-3, reads NAGVMQNPRHLVRRRGQEARLRCSPMKGHSHVYWYRQLPEEGLKFMVYLQKENIIDESGMPKERFSAEFPKEGPSILRIQQVVRGDSAAYFCASSPQGTGSTDTQYFGPGTRLTVL.

This clonotype was seen more than once but under ten times. J is TRBJ2-3 and V is TRBV20-1, with 7 bases that match TRBD2. Germline CDR1 is DFQATT and CDR2 is SNEGSKA (reference sequence). Losses at the gene ends were 2 bases for V and 2 bases for J; bases not matched to a gene: 16. The CDR3 has 18 amino acids. The CDR3 DNA is TGCAGTGCTAGAACGGCAGGTTTGGCGGGAGTCCCCACAGATACGCAGTATTTT. It specifies CSARTAGLAGVPTDTQYF.

This clonotype was detected only a few times. The chain is built from TRBV7-2 and TRBJ2-7; 7 bases map to TRBD1. The V gene end was trimmed by 1 base and the J gene end by 2 bases; junction bases not matched to a gene: 5. The CDR3 consists of 15 residues. CDR1 is SGHTA and CDR2 is FQGNSA in the germline V gene. The CDR3 region has the DNA TGTGCCAGCAGCTTAGTGGGGACAGACGCCTACGAGCAGTACTTC. The encoded protein is CASSLVGTDAYEQYF.

The rearrangement uses TRBV9 and TRBJ2-2; D remains ambiguous. Germline CDR1 is SGDLS and CDR2 is YYNGEE. The CDR3 is made up of 11 amino acids. Trimming took off 4 bases at V and 8 bases at J, with 6 bases between the two ends. The CDR3 nucleotides are TGTGCCAGCAGCCAGTTAGGGGAGCTGTTTTTT. This sequence encodes CASSQLGELFF.

This clonotype was seen ten or more times. The chain couples TRBV25-1 to TRBJ1-1; unclear D gene. Germline V CDR1 and CDR2: MGHDK, SYGVNS. V lost 4 bases and J 8 bases, leaving 14 bases between the germline ends. CDR3 length: 13 residues. The CDR3 loop is CASSGISEAEAFF. As DNA, the CDR3 is TGTGCCAGCAGTGGAATCTCGGAAGCGGAAGCTTTCTTT.

This clonotype was seen only a few times. At one end, the junction sequence differs from germline, possibly due to a read error. The rearrangement links TRBV7-7 to TRBJ2-3; D tentatively reads TRBD1 or TRBD2 (5 bases each). The CDR3 consists of 15 residues. Germline V lookup: CDR1 SSHAT, CDR2 FNYEAQ (reference sequence). CDR3 in amino acids: CASSPGENQGDTQYF. The CDR3 coding sequence is TGTGCTAGCAGCCCCGGGGAAAACCAGGGTGATACGCAGTATTTT.

This clonotype was detected only a few times. This chain connects TRBV6-6 to TRBJ2-3, with D perhaps being TRBD1 or TRBD2 (5 bases each). CDR3 length equals 15 residues. V was trimmed by 6 bases and J by 0 bases, leaving 13 bases between them. Per the germline V gene, CDR1 is MNHNY and CDR2 is SVGAGI (reference sequence). The CDR3 loop is CASSGAGSSTDTQYF. The CDR3 bases are TGTGCCAGCAGCGGGGCCGGAAGTAGCACAGATACGCAGTATTTT.

The table lists this clonotype with many counts. The CDR3 is CASSLAPPGQASSGNTIYF. CDR3 in DNA: TGTGCCAGCAGCTTAGCTCCCCCAGGACAGGCGAGTTCTGGAAACACCATATATTTT. The chain joins TRBV7-2 to TRBJ1-3; 7 bases map to TRBD1. The V gene's germline CDR1 is SGHTA and CDR2 FQGNSA. The CDR3 loop spans 19 amino acids. After removal of 0 bases from V and 1 base from J, the junction contained 12 bases not matched to a gene.

Notes on this clonotype: A much larger clone differs from this one at a single base, so this may be a read error. The V gene is TRBV2, the J gene TRBJ1-4; 7 bases line up with TRBD1. Germline CDR1 SNHLY, CDR2 FYNNEI. The V gene end was trimmed by 4 bases and the J gene end by 12 bases; junction bases not matched to a gene: 11. This CDR3 region has 14 residues. As DNA, the CDR3 is TGTGCCAGCAGTGGAGCAAGACAGGGAGAAGAACTGTTTTTT. Amino acid sequence: CASSGARQGEELFF. The full variable domain, completed using reference TRBV2 and TRBJ1-4, is EPEVTQTPSHQVTQMGQEVILRCVPISNHLYFYWYRQILGQKVEFLVSFYNNEISEKSEIFDDQFSVERPDGSNFTLKIRSTKLEDSAMYFCASSGARQGEELFFGSGTQLSVL.

The V gene is TRBV3-1, the J gene TRBJ1-2, with 10 bases identical to TRBD1. Per the germline V gene, CDR1 is LGHDT and CDR2 is YNNKEL (reference sequence). V was clipped by 2 bases and J by 5 bases; unmatched bases: 8. This CDR3 has 16 residues. The CDR3 sequence is CASSQPTDRGYYGYTF. The CDR3 coding sequence is TGTGCCAGCAGCCAACCAACGGACAGGGGGTATTATGGCTACACCTTC.

This clonotype was seen a handful of times. The chain recombines TRBV19 with TRBJ2-1; 14 nucleotides align to TRBD2. J gave up 4 bases and V 5 bases, and 4 bases lay outside the gene matches. The germline CDR1 and CDR2 sequences are LNHDA and SQIVND (reference sequence). The CDR3 extends over 16 amino acids. CDR3 DNA sequence: TGTGCCAGTAGTTCACGACTAGCGGGAGGGTACAATGAGCAGTTCTTC. Amino acids: CASSSRLAGGYNEQFF.

The gene calls are TRBV7-2 and TRBJ2-7; the D gene is possibly TRBD1 (6 bases). Germline loops: CDR1 SGHTA, CDR2 FQGNSA. This CDR3 comprises 14 residues. With 5 bases removed from V and 5 bases from J, the gap between germline ends came to 16 bases. The CDR3 sequence is CASSPQGEFHEQYF. The CDR3, as DNA: TGTGCCAGCAGCCCACAGGGTGAATTCCACGAGCAGTACTTC. The full variable domain, completed using reference TRBV7-2 and TRBJ2-7, is GAGVSQSPSNKVTEKGKDVELRCDPISGHTALYWYRQSLGQGLEFLIYFQGNSAPDKSGLPSDRFSAERTGGSVSTLTIQRTQQEDSAVYLCASSPQGEFHEQYFGPGTRLTVT.

The chain uses TRBV28 and TRBJ1-6, with D maybe TRBD1 (6 bases). V was pared by 1 base and J by 7 bases, with 11 bases between. The CDR3 runs 15 residues. Germline lookup yields CDR1 MDHEN and CDR2 SYDVKM. The CDR3 DNA follows: TGTGCCAGCAGTTTATCGGGGGCCACAAATTCACCCCTCCACTTT. Amino acids: CASSLSGATNSPLHF. Full variable domain (rest looked up from reference TRBV28 and TRBJ1-6): DVKVTQSSRYLVKRTGEKVFLECVQDMDHENMFWYRQDPGLGLRLIYFSYDVKMKEKGDIPEGYSVSREKKERFSLILESASTNQTSMYLCASSLSGATNSPLHFGNGTRLTVT.

This clonotype was picked up many times. V and J are TRBV20-1 and TRBJ2-3; D call uncertain. The V end lost 4 bases, the J end lost 2 bases, and 7 bases lay between the germline ends. This CDR3 comprises 12 residues. Germline values: CDR1 DFQATT, CDR2 SNEGSKA (reference sequence). This CDR3 reads CSAIASTDTQYF. In DNA, the CDR3 is TGCAGTGCTATTGCCTCCACAGATACGCAGTATTTT.

This clonotype showed up just a few times. The V and J genes are TRBV7-2 and TRBJ2-5; D gene uncertain. V was clipped by 0 bases and J by 1 base, with 6 bases between them. Per germline, CDR1 SGHTA and CDR2 FQGNSA. The CDR3 runs to 14 residues. The CDR3 here is CASSLATSQETQYF. CDR3 nucleotide sequence: TGTGCCAGCAGCTTAGCGACCAGCCAAGAGACCCAGTACTTC. The full variable domain, in which reference TRBV7-2 and TRBJ2-5 provide the parts outside the CDR3, is GAGVSQSPSNKVTEKGKDVELRCDPISGHTALYWYRQSLGQGLEFLIYFQGNSAPDKSGLPSDRFSAERTGGSVSTLTIQRTQQEDSAVYLCASSLATSQETQYFGPGTRLLVL.

The rearrangement links TRBV5-4 to TRBJ2-7, with no clear D. The CDR3 totals 15 residues. Trimming left V 3 bases short and J 1 base short, with 14 bases between. From germline, CDR1 is SGHNT and CDR2 YYREEE (reference sequence). The CDR3 spells CASSSELHPSYEQYV. CDR3 nucleotides: TGTGCCAGCAGCTCCGAGTTGCACCCGTCCTACGAGCAGTACGTC.

This clonotype was counted many times. The V gene is TRBV10-2, the J gene TRBJ1-5; D is uncertain. This CDR3 spans 15 amino acids. Germline CDR1 and CDR2: WSHSY and SAAADI. Trimming left V 3 bases short and J 7 bases short, with 16 bases between. CDR3: CASSDGAGGQQPQHF. The CDR3, as DNA: TGCGCCAGCAGTGACGGTGCAGGCGGGCAACAGCCCCAGCATTTT.

In this sample, this clonotype turned up many times. The genes are TRBV12-3 or TRBV12-4 and TRBJ2-7; TRBD2 agrees at 14 bases. The length of the CDR3 is 15 residues. V lost 6 bases, J lost 7 bases, and 8 bases stayed unmatched. In DNA, the CDR3 is TGTGCCAGCAGCTCCGGACTAGCGGGAGGTGGAGAGCAGTACTTC. Translation: CASSSGLAGGGEQYF.

As concerns this clonotype: Without the conserved terminal phenylalanine or tryptophan, this CDR3 likely stems from a read error. The chain carries TRBV11-1 and TRBJ2-5; 13 bases fit TRBD2. Per germline, CDR1 SGHAT and CDR2 FQDESV (reference sequence). Trimming cost V 2 bases and J 4 bases; bases outside gene matches: 4. This CDR3 has 16 amino acids. In DNA form, the CDR3 reads TGTGCCAGCAGCTTACGGACTAGCGGGAGAAGAGAGACCCAGTACCTC. It specifies CASSLRTSGRRETQYL.

In this sample, this clonotype turned up many times. Here the CDR3 DNA reads TGCAGTGCTAGAGCGGGATCTCTGAACACTGAAGCTTTCTTT. This gives the protein CSARAGSLNTEAFF. The rearrangement joins TRBV20-1 to TRBJ1-1; D is unclear. CDR1 is DFQATT, CDR2 SNEGSKA, per germline (reference sequence). V lost 1 base and J 0 bases, leaving 9 bases between the germline ends. The CDR3 covers 14 residues.

The rearrangement joins TRBV12-5 to TRBJ2-5; D is undetermined. This CDR3 is built from 12 residues. The V gene's germline CDR1 is LGHNT and CDR2 FRNRAP. Trimming stripped 0 bases from V and 4 bases from J, with 3 bases between. The CDR3 here is CASGLVPETQYF. CDR3 sequence (DNA): TGTGCTAGTGGTTTGGTACCAGAGACCCAGTACTTC.

This clonotype was seen a handful of times. This chain uses TRBV5-1 with TRBJ2-5; D is tentatively TRBD1 or TRBD2 (5 bases each). Per the germline V gene, CDR1 is SGHRS and CDR2 is YFSETQ. The CDR3 has 13 amino acids. The V end was cut by 4 bases, the J end by 3 bases, with 10 bases between. The CDR3 DNA reads as TGCGCCAGCAGCCGGGACCTAGAAGAGACCCAGTACTTC. Protein sequence: CASSRDLEETQYF.

This rearrangement joins TRBV29-1 to TRBJ2-7; 8 bases agree with TRBD1. This CDR3 contains 14 residues. Germline V gene sequence: CDR1 SQVTM, CDR2 ANQGSEA. V trimming: 6 bases; J trimming: 3 bases; junction bases outside the gene matches: 10. The CDR3 nucleotides read TGCAGCGTCTCTCCTCCAGGGGGCTTCTACGAGCAGTACGTC. As protein: CSVSPPGGFYEQYV.